This T cell receptor (beta chain) was profiled in a study of shared clonotypes between healthy human individuals. General observations from the study: Blood alone was sampled, and tissue repertoires likely differ.

Repertoires were generated with immunoSEQ multiplex PCR, while TCRdb's copy carries only in-frame clones and drops some. The sample has millions of clones, more than 80% seen once; the top ten hold 0.14%. This clone was seen just once. What it binds is unknown. This same CDR3 is encoded by further DNA sequences in the sample. V gave up 2 bases and J gave up 9 bases, with 13 bases separating them. CDR1 and CDR2 (germline): SGHRS, YFSETQ. This CDR3 comprises 13 residues. The rearrangement uses TRBV5-1 and TRBJ2-3, with D possibly being TRBD1 or TRBD2 (5 bases each). Sequenced sample: naive CD4+ T cells sorted from blood. Subset denoted: CD45RA+ positively selected. The receptor was isolated from a man aged 18-30 years in good health. The CDR3 loop is CASSLSGLDTQYF. In DNA, the CDR3 is TGCGCCAGCAGCTTATCGGGGCTCGACACGCAGTATTTT.